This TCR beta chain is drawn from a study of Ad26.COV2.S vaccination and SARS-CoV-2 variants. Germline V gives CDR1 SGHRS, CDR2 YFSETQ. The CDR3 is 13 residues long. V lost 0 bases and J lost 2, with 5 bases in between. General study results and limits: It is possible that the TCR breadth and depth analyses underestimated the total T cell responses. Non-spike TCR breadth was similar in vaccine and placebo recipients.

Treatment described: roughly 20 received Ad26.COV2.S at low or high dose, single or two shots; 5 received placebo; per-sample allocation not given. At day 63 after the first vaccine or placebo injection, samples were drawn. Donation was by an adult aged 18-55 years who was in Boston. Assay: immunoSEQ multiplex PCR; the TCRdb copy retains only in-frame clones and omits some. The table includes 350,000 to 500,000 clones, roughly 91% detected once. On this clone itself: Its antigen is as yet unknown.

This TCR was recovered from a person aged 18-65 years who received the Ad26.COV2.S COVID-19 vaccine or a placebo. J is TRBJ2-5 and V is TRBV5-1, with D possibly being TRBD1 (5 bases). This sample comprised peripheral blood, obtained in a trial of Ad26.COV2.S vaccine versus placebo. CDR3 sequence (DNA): TGCGCCAGCAGCTTGGACAGGCAAGAGACCCAGTACTTC. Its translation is CASSLDRQETQYF.